The 3 T cell receptor beta chains below were found in one sample sequenced in a study of T-cell reconstitution after alpha-beta-depleted transplantation in children. A library of TCRbeta sequences, prepared with unique molecular identifiers, was generated. TCRdb ran MiXCR on the PCR reads and lists one entry per CDR3 protein. Of more than 200,000 distinct CDR3 sequences in the sample, roughly 25% were seen once. Source: PBMCs, mostly from graft donor cells, taken 360 days after TCRalphabeta/CD19-depleted stem cell transplant. These receptors all come from a female patient aged 2 to 10 who had a stem cell transplant for congenital amegakaryocytic thrombocytopenia, so the T cells may come from the graft donor.

This clonotype showed up just a few times. V is TRBV6-1 and J is TRBJ2-1; tentatively, D is TRBD2 (5 bases). The V and J ends lost 6 bases and 0 bases respectively, with 18 bases between them. This CDR3 is 17 amino acids long. In germline, CDR1 is MNHNS, CDR2 SASEGT. In nucleotides, the CDR3 is TGTGCCAGCAGCCCCATTTCATTCCGGGACTCCTACAATGAGCAGTTCTTC. This sequence encodes CASSPISFRDSYNEQFF.

This clonotype was seen a few times. The rearrangement links TRBV10-3 to TRBJ1-3; a possible D gene is TRBD1 (5 bases). Germline-derived CDR1 and CDR2 are ENHRY and SYGVKD. The CDR3 spans 14 residues. V dropped 5 bases and J dropped 7 bases, with 15 bases sitting between them. As DNA, the CDR3 is TGTGCCATCAGTCGGGACGGTGGGAAGAACACCATATATTTT. Translated, it gives CAISRDGGKNTIYF.

The chain uses TRBV12-3 or TRBV12-4 and TRBJ1-1; 10 bases map to TRBD1. The ends lost 6 bases at V and 4 bases at J; junction bases unmatched: 5. The length of the CDR3 is 14 residues. The CDR3 DNA reads as TGTGCCAGCAGCCTGACAGGGGGCGTCACTGAAGCTTTCTTT. It is translated as CASSLTGGVTEAFF.